Shown below are 16 T cell receptor beta chains from a single sample sequenced in a study of blood T cell repertoires in COVID-19. Some clones are missing from TCRdb's copy, which holds only in-frame ones; the method was immunoSEQ multiplex PCR. The repertoire consists of fewer than 200,000 clones, with roughly 85% occurring once and the leading ten covering roughly 19%. Material: PBMCs or T cells enriched from blood (not recorded which). These receptors all come from a woman aged 70-85 years in a cohort exposed to, infected with or recovered from COVID-19 (not recorded which).

The V and J genes are TRBV29-1 and TRBJ2-3; TRBD2 aligns across 11 bases. From germline, CDR1 is SQVTM and CDR2 ANQGSEA. The ends lost 6 bases at V and 7 bases at J; junction bases unmatched: 6. The CDR3 consists of 13 residues. The CDR3 spells CSVPTSGDYTQYF. The CDR3 nucleotides read TGCAGCGTCCCGACTAGCGGGGACTATACGCAGTATTTT.

The V gene is TRBV28, the J gene TRBJ1-5, with D perhaps TRBD1 (5 bases). Germline assignment: CDR1 MDHEN and CDR2 SYDVKM. CDR3 length: 13 amino acids. V dropped 7 bases and J dropped 4 bases, with 11 bases sitting between them. This chain's CDR3 is CASTVRGNQPQHF. CDR3 nucleotide sequence: TGTGCCAGCACGGTAAGGGGAAATCAGCCCCAGCATTTT.

Here the CDR3 reads CASSLGQNSPLHF. In DNA, the CDR3 is TGTGCCAGCAGCTTGGGACAGAATTCACCCCTCCACTTT. This chain joins TRBV7-9 and TRBJ1-6; 7 bases are a match to TRBD1. This CDR3 has 13 amino acids. The germline gives CDR1 SEHNR, CDR2 FQNEAQ (reference sequence). V was pared by 3 bases and J by 7 bases, with 0 bases of the junction left unmatched.

This clone was seen only a few times. V usage is TRBV24-1 and J usage is TRBJ1-5, with D unresolved. V gave up 3 bases and J gave up 3 bases, with 20 bases separating them. Per germline, CDR1 KGHDR and CDR2 SFDVKD. The CDR3 is 18 residues long. CDR3 nucleotides: TGTGCCACCAGTGATACTACCGTGGCCGGGGATAACAATCAGCCCCAGCATTTT. Translation gives CATSDTTVAGDNNQPQHF.

For the CDR3, the DNA is TGTGCCAGCAGCTCCATTATCGGGACTAGCGGGAACGAGCAGTACTTC. It specifies CASSSIIGTSGNEQYF. The chain joins TRBV7-9 to TRBJ2-7; TRBD2 matches at 13 bases. The V gene end was trimmed by 4 bases and the J gene end by 5 bases; junction bases not matched to a gene: 8. Germline V gives CDR1 SEHNR, CDR2 FQNEAQ (reference sequence). CDR3 length: 16 residues.

Remarks on this clone: Other DNA sequences in the same sample also yield this CDR3. The V gene is TRBV18, the J gene TRBJ2-7; D uncertain. Trimming shortened V by 0 bases and J by 1 base, and 4 bases separated the two germline ends. Germline CDR1 KGHSH, CDR2 LQKENI. The CDR3 runs to 13 residues. The CDR3 bases are TGTGCCAGCTCACCACCGTCGTCCTACGAGCAGTACTTC. Amino acid sequence: CASSPPSSYEQYF.

Concerning this clone: Other DNA sequences in the sample encode the same CDR3. The chain recombines TRBV18 with TRBJ1-2, with TRBD1 matching over 8 bases. The trim removed 3 bases at V and 4 bases at J, leaving 1 base unmatched. The germline gives CDR1 KGHSH, CDR2 LQKENI. The CDR3 extends over 13 amino acids. The CDR3 nucleotides read TGTGCCAGCTCACCGGACAGGGTCTATGGCTACACCTTC. It encodes CASSPDRVYGYTF.

The chain employs TRBV2 and TRBJ2-7, with TRBD2 matching 7 bases. With 6 bases clipped from V and 12 bases from J, the junction kept 17 bases outside the gene matches. CDR1 and CDR2 (germline): SNHLY, FYNNEI. CDR3 length: 14 residues. In DNA, the CDR3 is TGTGCCAGCAGAACCGGGACTAACTCCATTATCCTGTACTTC. Amino acid sequence: CASRTGTNSIILYF.

The rearrangement uses TRBV14 and TRBJ2-2; D not resolved. CDR1 SGHDN and CDR2 FVKESK come from the germline V gene. Trimming left V 4 bases short and J 13 bases short, with 16 bases between. The CDR3 contains 13 residues. The DNA of the CDR3 is TGTGCCAGCAGCCCATCTCCAGGAACCAGGCTGTTTTTT. It translates to CASSPSPGTRLFF.

This chain uses TRBV7-9 with TRBJ2-1, with 9 nucleotides matching TRBD2. The germline CDR1 and CDR2 sequences are SEHNR and FQNEAQ (reference sequence). The CDR3 consists of 13 residues. V lost 8 bases, J lost 3 bases, and 2 bases stayed unmatched. The CDR3 reads CASLAGFYNEQFF. The DNA for the CDR3 is TGTGCCAGCCTAGCGGGGTTCTACAATGAGCAGTTCTTC. The full variable domain, rest sourced from reference TRBV7-9 and TRBJ2-1, is DTGVSQNPRHKITKRGQNVTFRCDPISEHNRLYWYRQTLGQGPEFLTYFQNEAQLEKSRLLSDRFSAERPKGSFSTLEIQRTEQGDSAMYLCASLAGFYNEQFFGPGTRLTVL.

Concerning this clone: This CDR3 is also generated by other DNA sequences in the sample. The chain combines TRBV27 with TRBJ2-7; 10 bases are a match to TRBD1. Trimming cost V 3 bases and J 1 base; bases outside gene matches: 3. Germline assignment: CDR1 MNHEY and CDR2 SMNVEV (reference sequence). CDR3 length: 15 amino acids. The chain's CDR3 is CASSLGQGLSYEQYF. CDR3 in DNA: TGTGCCAGCAGTTTGGGACAGGGGCTTTCCTACGAGCAGTACTTC.

The V gene is TRBV5-1, the J gene TRBJ1-4; a possible D gene is TRBD1 (5 bases). V lost 0 bases, J lost 8 bases, and 14 bases lay in between. The CDR3 is 15 residues long. Germline V CDR1 and CDR2: SGHRS, YFSETQ. The CDR3 DNA is TGCGCCAGCAGCTTGGAAGCGGGGGTTTGGGAAAAACTGTTTTTT. Translated: CASSLEAGVWEKLFF.

V is TRBV28 and J is TRBJ2-2; TRBD1 agrees at 10 bases. Germline V gene sequence: CDR1 MDHEN, CDR2 SYDVKM. V lost 6 bases to trimming and J lost 8 bases; unmatched junction nucleotides: 9. The CDR3 extends over 15 amino acids. CDR3 region: CASRDRGMRSGELFF. CDR3 DNA sequence: TGTGCCAGCAGGGACAGGGGGATGCGATCAGGGGAGCTGTTTTTT.

The gene calls are TRBV20-1 and TRBJ1-1; D may be TRBD1 (6 bases). Germline V lookup: CDR1 DFQATT, CDR2 SNEGSKA (reference sequence). V lost 3 bases, J lost 0 bases, and 17 bases lay in between. The CDR3 length is 16 residues. The CDR3 loop is CSASFRGYTVNTEAFF. The DNA for the CDR3 is TGCAGTGCTAGTTTCAGGGGCTATACCGTGAACACTGAAGCTTTCTTT.

This clone was recorded at least ten times. V gene TRBV19 combines with J gene TRBJ1-6, with TRBD1 identical over 12 bases. V dropped 6 bases and J dropped 10; count of bases not matched to a gene: 4. The CDR3 totals 14 residues. Per the germline V gene, CDR1 is LNHDA and CDR2 is SQIVND (reference sequence). CDR3 residues: CASSLGQGASPLHF. The CDR3 DNA follows: TGTGCCAGTAGCCTGGGACAGGGGGCCTCACCCCTCCACTTT.

Points on this clone: One junction end disagrees with the germline gene, perhaps due to a read error. Other DNA sequences in the same sample also yield this CDR3. The chain combines TRBV2 with TRBJ1-2; the D gene is possibly TRBD1 (5 bases). CDR3 size: 13 residues. Germline values: CDR1 SNHLY, CDR2 FYNNEI. The CDR3, as DNA: TGTGCCAGCAAGAAAGGGGAATTCTATGGTTACACCTTC. Its translation is CASKKGEFYGYTF. Supplemented by reference TRBV2 and TRBJ1-2, the full variable domain reads EPEVTQTPSHQVTQMGQEVILRCVPISNHLYFYWYRQILGQKVEFLVSFYNNEISEKSEIFDDQFSVERPDGSNFTLKIRSTKLEDSAMYFCASKKGEFYGYTFGSGTRLTVV.